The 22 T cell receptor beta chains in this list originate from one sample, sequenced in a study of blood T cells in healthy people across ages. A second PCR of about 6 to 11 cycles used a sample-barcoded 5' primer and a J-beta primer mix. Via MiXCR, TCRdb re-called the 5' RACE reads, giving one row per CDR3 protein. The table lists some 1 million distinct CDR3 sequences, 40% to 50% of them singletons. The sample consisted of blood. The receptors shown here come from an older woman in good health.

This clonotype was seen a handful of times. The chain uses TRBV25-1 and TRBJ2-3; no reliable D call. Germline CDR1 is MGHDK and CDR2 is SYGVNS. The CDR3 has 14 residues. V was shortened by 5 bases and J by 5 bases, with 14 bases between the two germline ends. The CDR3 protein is CASSKTGGGDTQYF. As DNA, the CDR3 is TGTGCCAGCAGTAAAACTGGTGGCGGAGATACGCAGTATTTT.

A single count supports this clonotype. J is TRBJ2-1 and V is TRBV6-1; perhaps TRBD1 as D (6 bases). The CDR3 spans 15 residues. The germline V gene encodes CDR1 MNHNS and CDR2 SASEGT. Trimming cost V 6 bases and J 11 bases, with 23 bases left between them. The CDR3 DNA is TGTGCCAGCAGCCCGGACAGATCCCGATTCACGCAGCAGTTCTTC. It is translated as CASSPDRSRFTQQFF.

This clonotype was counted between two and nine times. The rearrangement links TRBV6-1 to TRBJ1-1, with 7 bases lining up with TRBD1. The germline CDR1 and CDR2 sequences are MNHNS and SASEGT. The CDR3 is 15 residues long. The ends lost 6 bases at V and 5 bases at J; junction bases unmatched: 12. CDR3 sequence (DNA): TGTGCCAGCAGACGTACAGGGGCGAGGGGAACTGAAGCTTTCTTT. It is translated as CASRRTGARGTEAFF.

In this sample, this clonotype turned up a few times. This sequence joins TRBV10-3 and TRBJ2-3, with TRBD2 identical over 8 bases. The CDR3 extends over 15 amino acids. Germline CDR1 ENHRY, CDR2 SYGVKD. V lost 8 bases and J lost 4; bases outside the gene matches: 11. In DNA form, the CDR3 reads TGTGCCATCCCCCGGGAAGAGCGGGGGCCAGATACGCAGTATTTT. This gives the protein CAIPREERGPDTQYF.

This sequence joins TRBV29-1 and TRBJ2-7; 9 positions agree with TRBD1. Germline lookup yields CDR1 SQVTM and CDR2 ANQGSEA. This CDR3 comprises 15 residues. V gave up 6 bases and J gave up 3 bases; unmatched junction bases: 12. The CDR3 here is CSVDIQGAFSYEQYF. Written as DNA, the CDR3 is TGCAGCGTCGATATACAGGGGGCGTTTAGCTACGAGCAGTACTTC.

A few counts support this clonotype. The CDR3, as DNA: TGTGCCAGCAGCGTAGCTCCCTCCTACGAGCAGTACTTC. This gives the protein CASSVAPSYEQYF. The V gene is TRBV9, the J gene TRBJ2-7, with unresolved D. Trimming shortened V by 0 bases and J by 0 bases, and 4 bases separated the two germline ends. The germline CDR1 and CDR2 sequences are SGDLS and YYNGEE. The CDR3 spans 13 residues.

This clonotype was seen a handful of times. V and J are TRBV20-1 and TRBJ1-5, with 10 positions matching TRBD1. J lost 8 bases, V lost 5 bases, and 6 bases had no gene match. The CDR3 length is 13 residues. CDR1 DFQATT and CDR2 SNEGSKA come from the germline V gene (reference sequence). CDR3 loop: CSAPWGTGEPQHF. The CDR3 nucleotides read TGCAGTGCTCCCTGGGGGACAGGGGAGCCCCAGCATTTT.

CDR3 protein: CASSPTPPGTGVAEAFF. The CDR3, as DNA: TGTGCCAGCAGCCCGACCCCTCCCGGGACCGGGGTCGCTGAAGCTTTCTTT. The chain employs TRBV7-8 and TRBJ1-1, with D maybe TRBD1 (5 bases). Trimming removed 5 bases from V and 6 bases from J, with 25 bases in between. The CDR3 length is 17 residues. Germline CDR1 SGHVS, CDR2 FQNEAQ.

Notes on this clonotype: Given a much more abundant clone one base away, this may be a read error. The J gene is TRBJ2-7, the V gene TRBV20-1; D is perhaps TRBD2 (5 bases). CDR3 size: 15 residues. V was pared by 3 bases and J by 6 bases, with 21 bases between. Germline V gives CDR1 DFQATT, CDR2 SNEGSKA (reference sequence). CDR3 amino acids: CSASSSRSVLGEQYF. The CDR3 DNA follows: TGCAGTGCTAGTTCTAGCAGGAGCGTCCTGGGCGAGCAGTACTTC.

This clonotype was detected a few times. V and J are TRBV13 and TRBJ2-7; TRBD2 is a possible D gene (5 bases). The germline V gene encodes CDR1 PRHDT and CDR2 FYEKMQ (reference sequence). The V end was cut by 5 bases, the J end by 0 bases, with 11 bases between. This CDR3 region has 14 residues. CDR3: CASSLRVVSYEQYF. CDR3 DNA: TGTGCCAGCAGCCTGCGGGTGGTCTCCTACGAGCAGTACTTC. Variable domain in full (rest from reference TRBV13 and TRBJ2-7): AAGVIQSPRHLIKEKRETATLKCYPIPRHDTVYWYQQGPGQDPQFLISFYEKMQSDKGSIPDRFSAQQFSDYHSELNMSSLELGDSALYFCASSLRVVSYEQYFGPGTRLTVT.

Here the CDR3 reads CASSYRTSGGPANTGELFF. In DNA, the CDR3 is TGCGCCAGCAGCTATAGGACTAGCGGGGGGCCTGCGAACACCGGGGAGCTGTTTTTT. The rearrangement uses TRBV4-1 and TRBJ2-2, with 14 bases lining up with TRBD2. This CDR3 is built from 19 residues. V trimming: 5 bases; J trimming: 0 bases; junction bases outside the gene matches: 8. Looked up from germline, CDR1 is MGHRA and CDR2 is YSYEKL.

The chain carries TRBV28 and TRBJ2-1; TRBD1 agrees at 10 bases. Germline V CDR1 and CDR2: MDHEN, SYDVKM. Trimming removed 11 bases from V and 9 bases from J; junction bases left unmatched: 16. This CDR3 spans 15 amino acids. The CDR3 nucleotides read TGTGCCGGATTAAGAGCCGGGACAGGGGATAGTGAGCAGTTCTTC. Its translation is CAGLRAGTGDSEQFF.

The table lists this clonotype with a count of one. In DNA, the CDR3 is TGCAGTGCTAGACAGGGAAGTTCCCTACAGGAGTTCTTC. Residues: CSARQGSSLQEFF. The V call is TRBV20-1, the J call TRBJ2-1; D possibly corresponds to TRBD1 (5 bases). The CDR3 length is 13 residues. From germline, CDR1 is DFQATT and CDR2 SNEGSKA (reference sequence). Between the trimmed V and J ends, which lost 2 bases and 14 bases, there was a span of 19 bases.

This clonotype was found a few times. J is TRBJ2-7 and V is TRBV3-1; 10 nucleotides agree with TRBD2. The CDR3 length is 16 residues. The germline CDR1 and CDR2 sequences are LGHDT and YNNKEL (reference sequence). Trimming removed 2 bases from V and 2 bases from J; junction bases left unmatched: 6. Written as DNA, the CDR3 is TGTGCCAGCAGCCAACGGACTAGCGGCCTGACCTACGAGCAGTACTTC. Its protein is CASSQRTSGLTYEQYF.

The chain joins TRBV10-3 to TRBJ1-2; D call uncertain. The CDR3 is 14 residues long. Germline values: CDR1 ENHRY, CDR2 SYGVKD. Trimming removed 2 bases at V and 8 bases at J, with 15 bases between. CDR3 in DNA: TGTGCCATCAGTGAGGCCACCATTCTCGGGGGCTACACCTTC. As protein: CAISEATILGGYTF.

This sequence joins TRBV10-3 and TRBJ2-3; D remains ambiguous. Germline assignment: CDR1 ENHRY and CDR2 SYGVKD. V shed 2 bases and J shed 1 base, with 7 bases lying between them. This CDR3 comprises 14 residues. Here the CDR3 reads CAISEASRTDTQYF. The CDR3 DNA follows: TGTGCCATCAGTGAGGCGAGTCGCACAGATACGCAGTATTTT.

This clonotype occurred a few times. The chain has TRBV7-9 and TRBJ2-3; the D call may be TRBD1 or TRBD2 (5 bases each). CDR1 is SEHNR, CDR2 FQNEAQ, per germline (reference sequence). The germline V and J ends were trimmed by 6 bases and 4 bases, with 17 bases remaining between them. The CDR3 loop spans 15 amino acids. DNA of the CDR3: TGTGCCAGCAGGTGGGCGGTCGGGACGCCAGATACGCAGTATTTT. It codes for CASRWAVGTPDTQYF. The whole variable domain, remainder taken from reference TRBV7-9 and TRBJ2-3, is DTGVSQNPRHKITKRGQNVTFRCDPISEHNRLYWYRQTLGQGPEFLTYFQNEAQLEKSRLLSDRFSAERPKGSFSTLEIQRTEQGDSAMYLCASRWAVGTPDTQYFGPGTRLTVL.

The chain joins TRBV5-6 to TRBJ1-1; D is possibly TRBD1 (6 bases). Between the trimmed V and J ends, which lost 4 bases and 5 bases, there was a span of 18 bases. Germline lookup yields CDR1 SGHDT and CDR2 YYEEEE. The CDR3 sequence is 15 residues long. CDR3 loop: CASSQPEQGRTEAFF. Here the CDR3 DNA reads TGTGCCAGCAGCCAGCCCGAACAGGGTCGGACTGAAGCTTTCTTT.

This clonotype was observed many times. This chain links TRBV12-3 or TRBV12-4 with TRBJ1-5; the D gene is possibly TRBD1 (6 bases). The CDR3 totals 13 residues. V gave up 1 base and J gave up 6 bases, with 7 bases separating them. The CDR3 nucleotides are TGTGCCAGCAGTTTAGACAGGGTTCAGCCCCAGCATTTT. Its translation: CASSLDRVQPQHF.

CDR3 residues: CASSPPGLHTMGEQFF. The CDR3 coding sequence is TGTGCCAGCAGCCCGCCGGGACTTCACACGATGGGCGAGCAGTTCTTC. The chain couples TRBV7-9 to TRBJ2-1; TRBD2 might be the D (6 bases). The CDR3 runs to 16 residues. Germline V gene sequence: CDR1 SEHNR, CDR2 FQNEAQ (reference sequence). With 5 bases removed from V and 10 bases from J, the gap between germline ends came to 24 bases. The full variable domain, completed using reference TRBV7-9 and TRBJ2-1, is DTGVSQNPRHKITKRGQNVTFRCDPISEHNRLYWYRQTLGQGPEFLTYFQNEAQLEKSRLLSDRFSAERPKGSFSTLEIQRTEQGDSAMYLCASSPPGLHTMGEQFFGPGTRLTVL.

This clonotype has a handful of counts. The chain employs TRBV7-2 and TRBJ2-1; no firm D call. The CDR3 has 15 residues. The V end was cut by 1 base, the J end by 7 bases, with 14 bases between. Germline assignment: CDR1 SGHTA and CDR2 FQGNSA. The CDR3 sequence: CASSLEMVGRNEQFF. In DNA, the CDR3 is TGTGCCAGCAGCTTAGAAATGGTGGGTCGAAATGAGCAGTTCTTC.

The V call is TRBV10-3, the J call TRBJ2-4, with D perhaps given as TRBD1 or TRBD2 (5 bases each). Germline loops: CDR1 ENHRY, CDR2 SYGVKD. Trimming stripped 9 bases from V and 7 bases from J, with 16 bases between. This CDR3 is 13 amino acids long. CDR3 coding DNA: TGTGCCATAGCACTGGGGGTAAAGAACATTCAGTACTTC. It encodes CAIALGVKNIQYF.